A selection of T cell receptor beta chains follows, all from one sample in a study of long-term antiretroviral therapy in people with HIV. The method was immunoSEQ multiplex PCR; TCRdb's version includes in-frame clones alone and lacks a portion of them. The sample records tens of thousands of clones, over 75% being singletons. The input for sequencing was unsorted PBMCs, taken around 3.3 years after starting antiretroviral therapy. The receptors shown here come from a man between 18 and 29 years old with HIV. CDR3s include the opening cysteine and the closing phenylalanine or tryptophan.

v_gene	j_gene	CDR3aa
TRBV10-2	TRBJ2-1	CASSESMVGGRAGEQFF
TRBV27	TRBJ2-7	CASSLSKGTRIYEQYF
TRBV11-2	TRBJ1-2	CASSLGGQYGYTF
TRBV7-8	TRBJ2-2	CASSLGQVNTGELFF
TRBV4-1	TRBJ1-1	CASSQGGPEAFF
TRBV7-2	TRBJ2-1	CASSLGLANEQFF
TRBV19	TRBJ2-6	CASSIRTTGANVLTF
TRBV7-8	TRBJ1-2	CASSLGGRLYGYTF
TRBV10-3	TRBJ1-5	CATLPTGTGNQPQHF
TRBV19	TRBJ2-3	CASSIDYHGGASTDTQYF
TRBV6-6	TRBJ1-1	CASSYMSSKNTEAFF
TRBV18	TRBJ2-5	CASSSEGLAGGPTRETQYF
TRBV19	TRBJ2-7	CASSNSGRIYEQYF
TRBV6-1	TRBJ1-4	CASSELGGATNEKLFF
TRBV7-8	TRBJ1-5	CASSGQPPVIISNQPQHF
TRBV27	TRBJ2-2	CASSLSRVPHTGELFF
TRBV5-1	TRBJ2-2	CASSPRRVSLGELFF
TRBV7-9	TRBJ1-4	CASSTYGRGAANEKLFF
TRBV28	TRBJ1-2	CASSSMFDGGVGDYGYTF
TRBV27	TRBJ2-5	CASSLRGGAKETQYF
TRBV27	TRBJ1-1	CASSFRPDRGTEAFF
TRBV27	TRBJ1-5	CASSSGGLGQPQHF
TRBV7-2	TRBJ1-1	CASSPRTGGMNTEAFF
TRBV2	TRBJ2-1	CASSMIQGGNEQFF
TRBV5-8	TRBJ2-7	CASSFFGGLTSYEQYF
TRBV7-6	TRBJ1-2	CASSLNRDAFYGYTF
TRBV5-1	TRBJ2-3	CASSSESQRSDTQYF
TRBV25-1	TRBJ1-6	CASSEWNLSGSPLHF
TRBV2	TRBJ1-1	CASSEGTGPEAFF
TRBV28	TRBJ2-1	CASSSRTSGSIRTEQFF
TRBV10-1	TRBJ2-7	CASSSDSNSYEQYF
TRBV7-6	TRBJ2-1	CASSLVEQELYNEQFF
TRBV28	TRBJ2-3	CASSASRTDTQYF
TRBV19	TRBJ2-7	CASSPASGRPEQYF
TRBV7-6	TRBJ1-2	CASSPGQGAHYGYTF